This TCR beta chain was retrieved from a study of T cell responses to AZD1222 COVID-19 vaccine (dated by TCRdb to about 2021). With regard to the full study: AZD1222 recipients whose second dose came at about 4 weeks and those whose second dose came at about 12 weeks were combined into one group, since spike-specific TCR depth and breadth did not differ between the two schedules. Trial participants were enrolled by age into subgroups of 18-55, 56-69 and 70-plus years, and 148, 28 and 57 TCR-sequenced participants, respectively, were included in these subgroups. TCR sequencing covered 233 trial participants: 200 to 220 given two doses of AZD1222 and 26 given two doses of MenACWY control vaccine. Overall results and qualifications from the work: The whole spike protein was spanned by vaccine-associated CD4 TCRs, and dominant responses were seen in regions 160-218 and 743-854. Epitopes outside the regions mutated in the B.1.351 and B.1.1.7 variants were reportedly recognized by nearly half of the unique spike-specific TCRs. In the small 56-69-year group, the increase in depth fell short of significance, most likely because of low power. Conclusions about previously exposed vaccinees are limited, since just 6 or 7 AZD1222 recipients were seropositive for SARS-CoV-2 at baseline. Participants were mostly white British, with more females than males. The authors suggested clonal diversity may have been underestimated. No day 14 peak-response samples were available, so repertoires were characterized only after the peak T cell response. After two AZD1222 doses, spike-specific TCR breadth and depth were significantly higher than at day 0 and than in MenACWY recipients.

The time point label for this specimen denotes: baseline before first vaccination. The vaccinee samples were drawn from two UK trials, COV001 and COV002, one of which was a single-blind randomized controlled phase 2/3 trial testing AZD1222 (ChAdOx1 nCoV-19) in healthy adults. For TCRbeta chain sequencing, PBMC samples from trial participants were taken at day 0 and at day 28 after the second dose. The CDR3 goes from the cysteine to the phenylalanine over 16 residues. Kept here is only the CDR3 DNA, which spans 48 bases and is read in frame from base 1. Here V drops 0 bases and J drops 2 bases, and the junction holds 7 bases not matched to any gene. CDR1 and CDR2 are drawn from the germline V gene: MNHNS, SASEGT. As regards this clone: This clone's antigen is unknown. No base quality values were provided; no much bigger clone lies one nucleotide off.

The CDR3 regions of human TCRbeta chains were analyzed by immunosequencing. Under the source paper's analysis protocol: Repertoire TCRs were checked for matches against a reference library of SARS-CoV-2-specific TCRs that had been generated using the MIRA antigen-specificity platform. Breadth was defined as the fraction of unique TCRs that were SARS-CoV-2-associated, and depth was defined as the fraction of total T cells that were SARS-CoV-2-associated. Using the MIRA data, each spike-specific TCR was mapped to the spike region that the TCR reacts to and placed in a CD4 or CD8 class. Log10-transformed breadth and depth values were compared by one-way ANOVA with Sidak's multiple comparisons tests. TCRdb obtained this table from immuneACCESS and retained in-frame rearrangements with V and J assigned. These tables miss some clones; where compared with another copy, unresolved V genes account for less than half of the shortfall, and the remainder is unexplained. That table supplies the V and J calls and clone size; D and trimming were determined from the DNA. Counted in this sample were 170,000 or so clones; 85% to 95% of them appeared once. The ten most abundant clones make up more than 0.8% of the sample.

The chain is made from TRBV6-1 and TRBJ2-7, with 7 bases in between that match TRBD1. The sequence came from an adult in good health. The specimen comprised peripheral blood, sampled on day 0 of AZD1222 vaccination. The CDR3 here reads CASSEALRTGTYEQYF. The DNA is TGTGCCAGCAGTGAAGCGCTGAGGACAGGAACCTACGAGCAGTACTTC.